One and the same sample provided the 4 T cell receptor beta chains below, sequenced in a study of blood T cell repertoires in COVID-19. Measured with immunoSEQ multiplex PCR; TCRdb has only the in-frame clones, and not every one. The sample carries over 350,000 clones, 75% to 90% recorded once. Material: peripheral blood. These receptors were collected from a woman aged 25-40 years with acute or convalescent COVID-19.

The V gene is TRBV7-6, the J gene TRBJ2-3; the D gene is possibly TRBD2 (9 bases). Trimming left V 5 bases short and J 4 bases short, with 28 bases between. This CDR3 is built from 19 residues. CDR1 and CDR2 from the germline V gene are SGHVS and FNYEAQ. The CDR3 loop is CASSLDRVAGVIKADTQYF. CDR3 DNA: TGTGCCAGCAGCCTGGACAGGGTAGCGGGGGTCATTAAAGCAGATACGCAGTATTTT.

The V call is TRBV2, the J call TRBJ2-5; D gene ambiguous. Germline V lookup: CDR1 SNHLY, CDR2 FYNNEI. The CDR3 loop spans 13 amino acids. V shed 3 bases and J shed 1 base, with 6 bases lying between them. Here the CDR3 DNA reads TGTGCCAGCAGTGATTCTGTCCAAGAGACCCAGTACTTC. This encodes CASSDSVQETQYF.

The chain uses TRBV2 and TRBJ1-5, with 12 nucleotides matching TRBD1. V shed 7 bases, J shed 0 bases, and the junction held 10 bases outside the gene matches. Germline V gene sequence: CDR1 SNHLY, CDR2 FYNNEI. The CDR3 totals 18 residues. CDR3 in DNA: TGTGCCAGCAAGGGAGGGACAGGGGGCGCCGATAGCAATCAGCCCCAGCATTTT. Translation: CASKGGTGGADSNQPQHF.

This clone showed up many times. This chain joins TRBV7-3 and TRBJ2-3; 9 positions match TRBD1. The V segment lost 2 bases and the J segment 5 bases; nucleotides outside the gene matches: 5. Germline-derived CDR1 and CDR2 are SGHTA and FQGTGA. CDR3 size: 15 residues. Here the CDR3 DNA reads TGTGCCAGCAGCTTAGGGGACAGGGTACGAGATACGCAGTATTTT. It specifies CASSLGDRVRDTQYF.